The clone carrying this T cell receptor beta chain rates as medium-sized. This sample is drawn from a study of graft-versus-host responses after intestinal transplantation. Whole-study context: Anti-thymocyte globulin served as induction for all recipients, who then took tacrolimus and steroids for two to three years. General observations from the study: The highest levels of circulating GvH clones went along with early declines in HvG clones after transplant.

V lost 4 bases and J lost 4, with 11 bases in between. Germline V lookup: CDR1 SGHRS, CDR2 YFSETQ. CDR3 length equals 14 residues. The authors combined 200,000 CFSE-labeled responder cells with 200,000 irradiated, violet-dye-labeled stimulator cells in plates. TCRdb's table, derived via immunoSEQ multiplex PCR, lists solely in-frame clones and lacks some. This table has 6,000 to 8,500 clones, less than 40% appearing once. The sequence was obtained from a human patient who was an organ donor for intestinal transplantation. Sequencing was performed on alloreactive CD4+ T cells from a mixed lymphocyte reaction culture, taken before transplantation. Sample subset: CFSE-low proliferating T cells sorted from approximately six-day pre-transplant mixed lymphocyte reaction (GvH or HvG direction). This sequence joins TRBV5-1 and TRBJ2-2; tentatively, D is TRBD2 (6 bases). CDR3 nucleotides: TGCGCCAGCAGCGGAGCGGGCCCCACCGGGGAGCTGTTTTTT. Its protein is CASSGAGPTGELFF.